Reported below is one T cell receptor (beta chain). This sample was included in a study of cytomegalovirus exposure and HLA in healthy donors. The table came from immunoSEQ multiplex PCR; TCRdb's copy has only in-frame clones and leaves some out. The table records 300,000 or so clones, approximately 91% of them present only once. Trimming took off 5 bases at V and 3 bases at J, with 16 bases between the two ends. The CDR3 is 15 residues long. Per germline, CDR1 SNHLY and CDR2 FYNNEI. The rearrangement joins TRBV2 to TRBJ1-1; a possible D gene is TRBD1 (5 bases). Sequencing was performed on PBMCs. This TCR derives from a man aged 30 to 39 in good health and CMV-seronegative. CDR3 region: CASSRDSRGDTEAFF. The CDR3, as DNA: TGTGCCAGCAGTCGCGACAGCCGTGGAGACACTGAAGCTTTCTTT.